What follows are 9 T cell receptor beta chains derived from one specimen sequenced in a study of identical twins. TCRdb analysed the 5' RACE reads with MiXCR anew, one entry per CDR3 protein. The table shows roughly 250,000 distinct CDR3 sequences, with approximately 7.9% occurring only once. The same sample was also studied in work on yellow fever vaccine responses in identical twins.

Specimen: CD8+ T cells sorted from blood. Source of these receptors: a woman between 18 and 29 years old in good health.

This clonotype has just a few counts. This chain uses TRBV28 with TRBJ2-5; 9 positions match TRBD1. Germline CDR1 and CDR2: MDHEN and SYDVKM. CDR3 length equals 14 residues. After removal of 5 bases from V and 4 bases from J, the junction contained 5 bases not matched to a gene. The CDR3 loop is CASSPRTGVETQYF. The CDR3 bases are TGTGCCAGCAGTCCACGGACAGGGGTAGAGACCCAGTACTTC.

This sequence joins TRBV19 and TRBJ1-5, with D unclear. The V gene lost 1 base and the J gene lost 4 bases, with 11 bases spanning the gap. This CDR3 has 15 amino acids. Germline-derived CDR1 and CDR2 are LNHDA and SQIVND (reference sequence). The DNA of the CDR3 is TGTGCCAGTAGTATAGTTCGACAAAAAAATCAGCCCCAGCATTTT. This gives the protein CASSIVRQKNQPQHF.

V usage is TRBV12-5 and J usage is TRBJ2-7, with 12 bases lining up with TRBD2. This CDR3 is 16 amino acids long. Germline V gene sequence: CDR1 LGHNT, CDR2 FRNRAP. J was trimmed by 3 bases and V by 2 bases; bases with no gene match: 5. CDR3 in DNA: TGTGCTAGTGGTTTGCCGAGGACTAGCGGGGACTACGAGCAGTACTTC. Amino acids: CASGLPRTSGDYEQYF.

This clonotype occurred many times. The CDR3 DNA reads as TGTGCCAGCAGCCCCATCGTCACCGGGGAGCTGTTTTTT. It encodes CASSPIVTGELFF. The V call is TRBV5-5, the J call TRBJ2-2, with unresolved D. V gave up 4 bases and J gave up 4 bases, with 8 bases separating them. This CDR3 is built from 13 residues. Germline lookup yields CDR1 SGHKS and CDR2 YYEKEE (reference sequence). Based on the CDR3 plus reference TRBV5-5 and TRBJ2-2, the full variable domain is DAGVTQSPTHLIKTRGQQVTLRCSPISGHKSVSWYQQVLGQGPQFIFQYYEKEERGRGNFPDRFSARQFPNYSSELNVNALLLGDSALYLCASSPIVTGELFFGEGSRLTVL.

The CDR3 region is CATSPGQGLPGNEKLFF. CDR3 in DNA: TGTGCCACCTCACCTGGACAGGGGCTTCCGGGGAATGAAAAACTGTTTTTT. This sequence joins TRBV24-1 and TRBJ1-4; 9 positions agree with TRBD1. The CDR3 covers 17 residues. V shed 9 bases, J shed 5 bases, and the junction held 15 bases outside the gene matches. CDR1 is KGHDR and CDR2 is SFDVKD in the germline V gene.

This clonotype was recorded at least ten times. This chain connects TRBV12-3 or TRBV12-4 to TRBJ1-5; 11 bases are a match to TRBD1. The CDR3 contains 16 residues. The V segment lost 6 bases and the J segment 3 bases; nucleotides outside the gene matches: 7. CDR3 sequence (DNA): TGTGCCAGCAGCCCGGACAGGGGGCGCGTCAATCAGCCCCAGCATTTT. Translated: CASSPDRGRVNQPQHF.

This clonotype has at least ten counts. The V call is TRBV24-1, the J call TRBJ2-2; 10 bases match TRBD2. V gave up 1 base and J gave up 6 bases; unmatched junction bases: 7. The CDR3 runs to 17 residues. Germline V gives CDR1 KGHDR, CDR2 SFDVKD. CDR3 region: CATSDFQLAGKPGELFF. For the CDR3, the DNA is TGTGCCACCAGTGATTTTCAACTAGCGGGGAAACCCGGGGAGCTGTTTTTT.

J is TRBJ1-2 and V is TRBV28; D gene unclear. Trimming took 3 bases from V and 6 from J, leaving 17 bases between them. This CDR3 has 15 residues. Germline values: CDR1 MDHEN, CDR2 SYDVKM. The CDR3 loop reads CASSLSPGFKDGYTF. The CDR3 nucleotides are TGTGCCAGCAGTTTGAGTCCGGGGTTTAAAGATGGCTACACCTTC.

Many counts were recorded for this clonotype. CDR3 nucleotide sequence: TGCGCCAGCAGCCAAGATATCGGGGTAGGCACTGAAGCTTTCTTT. Residues: CASSQDIGVGTEAFF. The rearrangement links TRBV4-1 to TRBJ1-1; no clear D gene. The CDR3 has 15 residues. With 0 bases removed from V and 4 bases from J, the gap between germline ends came to 12 bases. Germline values: CDR1 MGHRA, CDR2 YSYEKL.